Each of the 24 T cell receptor beta chains below was sequenced from the same sample in a study of chemoradiotherapy in HPV16-positive cancers. Some clones are missing from TCRdb's copy, which holds only in-frame ones; the method was immunoSEQ multiplex PCR. Of more than 12,000 clones listed, roughly 88% are singletons. The source was blood, collected from a patient who underwent chemoradiotherapy. The receptors come from a human donor with HPV-associated anogenital cancer.

V and J are TRBV6-1 and TRBJ2-7, with D unresolved. The germline V and J ends were trimmed by 8 bases and 0 bases, with 8 bases remaining between them. CDR3 length: 12 amino acids. Germline values: CDR1 MNHNS, CDR2 SASEGT. CDR3 sequence reads: CASDRSSYEQYF. The CDR3 DNA reads TGTGCCAGCGATAGGAGCTCCTACGAGCAGTACTTC.

The count of this clone is one. The sample has other DNA sequences that encode this CDR3 too. V and J are TRBV7-9 and TRBJ1-2, with 7 positions matching TRBD1. V trimming: 3 bases; J trimming: 2 bases; junction bases outside the gene matches: 0. The CDR3 sequence is 13 residues long. Per the germline V gene, CDR1 is SEHNR and CDR2 is FQNEAQ (reference sequence). The CDR3 DNA is TGTGCCAGCAGCTTGGGACAGAACTATGGCTACACCTTC. This translates into CASSLGQNYGYTF.

The V call is TRBV12-5, the J call TRBJ2-1; 8 nucleotides match TRBD2. The CDR3 totals 13 residues. Per the germline V gene, CDR1 is LGHNT and CDR2 is FRNRAP. The ends lost 7 bases at V and 6 bases at J; junction bases unmatched: 5. CDR3 DNA sequence: TGTGCTAGTGCCAACCTAGCGGGCAATGAGCAGTTCTTC. This gives the protein CASANLAGNEQFF.

The chain joins TRBV2 to TRBJ1-5; a weak D match, TRBD1 (5 bases). Trimming stripped 6 bases from V and 0 bases from J, with 12 bases between. This CDR3 contains 15 residues. Germline V gene data show CDR1 as SNHLY and CDR2 as FYNNEI. The CDR3 spells CASSAGLPSNQPQHF. The CDR3, as DNA: TGTGCCAGCAGCGCGGGACTGCCTAGCAATCAGCCCCAGCATTTT.

For the CDR3, the DNA is TGTGCCAGCAGCTCTCCCCGGGGGTCACCCCTCCACTTT. It yields the protein CASSSPRGSPLHF. This chain joins TRBV28 and TRBJ1-6, with D tentatively TRBD1 (5 bases). The germline V gene encodes CDR1 MDHEN and CDR2 SYDVKM. The V and J ends lost 6 bases and 10 bases respectively, with 13 bases between them. The CDR3 contains 13 residues.

J is TRBJ2-5 and V is TRBV12-5, with D perhaps TRBD1 or TRBD2 (7 bases each). The CDR3 runs to 16 residues. Trimming removed 7 bases from V and 2 bases from J, with 20 bases in between. Germline V gene data show CDR1 as LGHNT and CDR2 as FRNRAP. The CDR3 is CASAETTGRAQETQYF. The DNA for the CDR3 is TGTGCTAGTGCTGAAACGACAGGGAGGGCTCAAGAGACCCAGTACTTC.

V usage is TRBV12-5 and J usage is TRBJ2-3; tentatively, D is TRBD1 or TRBD2 (5 bases each). Germline V gives CDR1 LGHNT, CDR2 FRNRAP. The V gene lost 2 bases and the J gene lost 4 bases, with 19 bases spanning the gap. This CDR3 comprises 17 residues. DNA for the CDR3: TGTGCTAGTGGTTTGTGGCCAAACGCCGGGACCCCAGATACGCAGTATTTT. It encodes CASGLWPNAGTPDTQYF.

V is TRBV6-5 and J is TRBJ2-2; 10 bases are shared with TRBD1. CDR1 and CDR2 (germline): MNHEY, SVGAGI. The V segment lost 0 bases and the J segment 4 bases; nucleotides outside the gene matches: 2. This CDR3 is built from 16 residues. CDR3 amino acids: CASSYSGQGGTGELFF. DNA of the CDR3: TGTGCCAGCAGTTACTCAGGACAGGGGGGCACCGGGGAGCTGTTTTTT.

CDR3 nucleotides: TGCAGCGTTGAAGGGTATAGGGACAACTACAATGAGCAGTTCTTC. This encodes CSVEGYRDNYNEQFF. The J gene is TRBJ2-1, the V gene TRBV29-1; D is possibly TRBD1 (6 bases). The CDR3 totals 15 residues. Trimming took 1 base from V and 3 from J, leaving 13 bases between them. Per germline, CDR1 SQVTM and CDR2 ANQGSEA.

The chain has TRBV11-2 and TRBJ1-1; D not resolved. The CDR3 spans 11 residues. Trimming took 7 bases from V and 5 from J, leaving 8 bases between them. Germline V gives CDR1 SGHAT, CDR2 FQNNGV. CDR3 DNA: TGTGCCAGCACCAAGGGAACTGAAGCTTTCTTT. Protein sequence: CASTKGTEAFF.

CDR3 in DNA: TGTGCCAGTAGCCGGGACGGCTTAGTCGGGGAGCAGTTCTTC. Protein: CASSRDGLVGEQFF. The chain carries TRBV19 and TRBJ2-1; D may be TRBD1 or TRBD2 (5 bases each). The V and J ends lost 6 bases and 10 bases respectively, with 19 bases between them. CDR1 and CDR2 (germline): LNHDA, SQIVND (reference sequence). This CDR3 is built from 14 residues.

The chain couples TRBV10-3 to TRBJ2-2, with unresolved D. Germline CDR1 ENHRY, CDR2 SYGVKD. The CDR3 has 13 amino acids. V lost 4 bases and J lost 5, with 8 bases in between. The CDR3, as DNA: TGTGCCATCAGTGCCACAGAAACCGGGGAGCTGTTTTTT. Its protein product is CAISATETGELFF.

The genes are TRBV10-1 and TRBJ2-1; a weak D match, TRBD1 (5 bases). The CDR3 totals 17 residues. From germline, CDR1 is WNHNN and CDR2 SYGVQD (reference sequence). Trimming removed 8 bases at V and 0 bases at J, with 20 bases between. CDR3 sequence (DNA): TGCGCCAGCCCCGCGTTAGGGGAAAACTTCTCCTACAATGAGCAGTTCTTC. Encoded protein: CASPALGENFSYNEQFF.

The chain uses TRBV7-2 and TRBJ2-7; 7 nucleotides line up with TRBD2. Germline V gene data show CDR1 as SGHTA and CDR2 as FQGNSA. V lost 0 bases, J lost 2 bases, and 7 bases stayed unmatched. The CDR3 length is 16 residues. The CDR3 DNA is TGTGCCAGCAGCTTAGCGCCGGCTAGCGGAGCCTACGAGCAGTACTTC. This translates into CASSLAPASGAYEQYF.

This chain uses TRBV28 with TRBJ2-7; D call uncertain. Germline V gene data show CDR1 as MDHEN and CDR2 as SYDVKM. Between the trimmed V and J ends, which lost 6 bases and 4 bases, there was a span of 7 bases. The CDR3 runs to 11 residues. In DNA form, the CDR3 reads TGTGCCAGCAGGACAAATTACGAGCAGTACTTC. It is translated as CASRTNYEQYF.

This chain connects TRBV5-1 to TRBJ2-5; D unclear. The length of the CDR3 is 14 residues. CDR1 is SGHRS, CDR2 YFSETQ, per germline. The V end lost 0 bases, the J end lost 2 bases, and 8 bases lay between the germline ends. The CDR3: CASSLDSKQETQYF. CDR3 DNA sequence: TGCGCCAGCAGCTTGGACTCAAAGCAAGAGACCCAGTACTTC. Supplemented by reference TRBV5-1 and TRBJ2-5, the full variable domain reads KAGVTQTPRYLIKTRGQQVTLSCSPISGHRSVSWYQQTPGQGLQFLFEYFSETQRNKGNFPGRFSGRQFSNSRSEMNVSTLELGDSALYLCASSLDSKQETQYFGPGTRLLVL.

V gene TRBV4-2 combines with J gene TRBJ2-2; no clear D gene. This CDR3 region has 16 residues. Germline V gene data show CDR1 as LGHNA and CDR2 as YNFKEQ. Trimming stripped 0 bases from V and 0 bases from J, with 8 bases between. CDR3 protein: CASSQDRNPNTGELFF. The CDR3, as DNA: TGTGCCAGCAGCCAAGATCGCAACCCGAACACCGGGGAGCTGTTTTTT.

The chain recombines TRBV10-3 with TRBJ1-2; D is unresolved. The CDR3 covers 13 residues. In germline, CDR1 is ENHRY, CDR2 SYGVKD. V lost 8 bases, J lost 4 bases, and 14 bases lay in between. CDR3 residues: CAIRPEIGYGYTF. CDR3 nucleotide sequence: TGTGCCATCCGGCCGGAAATTGGCTATGGCTACACCTTC.

V usage is TRBV27 and J usage is TRBJ2-1; 11 nucleotides match TRBD2. This CDR3 contains 14 residues. The germline V gene encodes CDR1 MNHEY and CDR2 SMNVEV (reference sequence). V shed 7 bases and J 7 bases; nucleotides not matched to a gene: 6. The CDR3 DNA reads as TGTGCCAGCACCACACTAGCGGGAGAAAATGAGCAGTTCTTC. Protein product: CASTTLAGENEQFF.

This chain connects TRBV4-2 to TRBJ2-7; TRBD1 agrees at 7 bases. Germline assignment: CDR1 LGHNA and CDR2 YNFKEQ. V shed 4 bases and J 3 bases; nucleotides not matched to a gene: 12. The CDR3 has 16 amino acids. The CDR3 loop is CASSLGVTGHYYEQYF. The CDR3 nucleotides read TGTGCCAGCAGCCTGGGGGTGACAGGGCACTACTACGAGCAGTACTTC.

This rearrangement joins TRBV10-3 to TRBJ1-4, with D perhaps TRBD1 (5 bases). Trimming removed 6 bases from V and 7 bases from J, with 12 bases in between. The CDR3 runs 13 residues. Germline CDR1 ENHRY, CDR2 SYGVKD. Here the CDR3 reads CAIRDGGGEKLFF. CDR3 coding DNA: TGTGCCATCAGGGACGGGGGAGGTGAAAAACTGTTTTTT.

The V call is TRBV28, the J call TRBJ1-1; D is ambiguous. Trimming cost V 4 bases and J 4 bases, with 7 bases left between them. Germline V gives CDR1 MDHEN, CDR2 SYDVKM. The CDR3 extends over 12 amino acids. CDR3 residues: CASSSPTTEAFF. The CDR3 bases are TGTGCCAGCAGTTCACCTACCACTGAAGCTTTCTTT.

The J gene is TRBJ2-7, the V gene TRBV28, with 8 positions matching TRBD2. The ends lost 5 bases at V and 4 bases at J; junction bases unmatched: 7. Per the germline V gene, CDR1 is MDHEN and CDR2 is SYDVKM. This CDR3 contains 14 residues. CDR3 coding DNA: TGTGCCAGCAGTGGGCCGGGACTAGAATACGAGCAGTACTTC. Its translation: CASSGPGLEYEQYF.

This clone appeared a single time. The CDR3 protein is CASSAQRVMANEKLFF. DNA of the CDR3: TGTGCCAGCAGTGCCCAGAGGGTCATGGCTAATGAAAAACTGTTTTTT. The chain recombines TRBV6-1 with TRBJ1-4; D is ambiguous. V was shortened by 4 bases and J by 3 bases, with 15 bases between the two germline ends. CDR1 and CDR2 (germline): MNHNS, SASEGT. There are 16 residues in the CDR3.